This entry describes one T cell receptor beta chain. There are 13 residues in the CDR3. The ends were cut back, 5 bases at V and 6 bases at J, with 11 bases in the middle. Germline V lookup: CDR1 SGHAT, CDR2 FQNNGV. This sample stems from a study of cytomegalovirus exposure and HLA in healthy donors. Study-wide background: The 95 to 150 validation repertoires used the same platform as the 650 to 850 first-cohort repertoires, a later analysis reported.

Some clones are missing from TCRdb's copy, which holds only in-frame ones; the method was immunoSEQ multiplex PCR. Found here are fewer than 150,000 clones, around nine tenths of them singletons; the top ten hold roughly 9.4%. The source material was PBMCs. The clonotype originates from a man younger than 35 in good health and CMV-seropositive. The chain is built from TRBV11-2 and TRBJ1-5; possibly TRBD1 for D (5 bases). CDR3 DNA sequence: TGTGCCAGCAGCCGTTATCAGGGTCAGCCCCAGCATTTT. Protein: CASSRYQGQPQHF.